Listed below are T cell receptor beta chains from one sample, sequenced in a study of beta chain features in type 1 diabetes. Generated by immunoSEQ multiplex PCR, the TCRdb table keeps only in-frame clones and is missing some. Here the sample spans about 140,000 clones, 6.9% being singletons. Sequenced sample: central memory CD4+ T cells from blood. These receptors were obtained from a woman aged 25 to 39 in good health. Each CDR3 is given with its conserved first and last residue. Fields, in order: J gene, D gene, V gene, clone size, CDR3 DNA, CDR3 protein. A D gene is named only where the DNA matches it firmly. Not every row has a clone size; where given, it reads once, few, many or a size class.

TRBJ2-7 | TRBD1 | TRBV25-1 | many | TGTGCCAGCAGTGATAGAGCCGGGACAGGCTCCTACGAGCAGTACTTC | CASSDRAGTGSYEQYF
TRBJ1-2 | . | TRBV7-2 | . | TGTGCCAGCAGCATACAGGGCGTCTATGGCTACACCTTC | CASSIQGVYGYTF
TRBJ2-3 | TRBD2 | TRBV9 | few | TGTGCCAGCAGCGTAGCAGGAGGGAGCGGGAGGATCACAGATACGCAGTATTTT | CASSVAGGSGRITDTQYF
TRBJ2-1 | . | TRBV7-2 | few | TGTGCCAGCAGCTACCGGACTGACTACAATGAGCAGTTCTTC | CASSYRTDYNEQFF
TRBJ2-1 | TRBD1 | TRBV6-1 | few | TGTGCCAGCAGACCGGGACAGGGGAATGATGAGCAGTTCTTC | CASRPGQGNDEQFF
TRBJ2-7 | TRBD2 | TRBV18 | many | TGTGCCAGCTCACCCAATGCGGGAGCGAACGAGCAGTACTTC | CASSPNAGANEQYF
TRBJ2-1 | TRBD2 | TRBV28 | few | TGTGCCAGCAGTTCATTTACTAGCGGGAGCCACAATGAGCAGTTCTTC | CASSSFTSGSHNEQFF
TRBJ2-3 | TRBD2 | TRBV14 | . | TGTGCCAGCAGCCCGGGAGAATGGCGGGAGGGCACAGATACGCAGTATTTT | CASSPGEWREGTDTQYF
TRBJ1-5 | . | TRBV7-2 | many | TGTGCCAGCAGCTTAGTTCGGGATCAGCCCCAGCATTTT | CASSLVRDQPQHF
TRBJ1-4 | . | TRBV25-1 | . | TGTGCCAGCAGTGATTTGGTCGGGAATGAAAAACTGTTTTTT | CASSDLVGNEKLFF
TRBJ2-3 | . | TRBV7-8 | few | TGTGCCAGCAGGGCTCGACTAGGGAACACAGATACGCAGTATTTT | CASRARLGNTDTQYF
TRBJ2-7 | TRBD2 | TRBV23-1 | many | TGCGCCAGCAGTCTACAGCGGGAGGAGGGTTGGGAGCAGTACTTC | CASSLQREEGWEQYF
TRBJ1-5 | TRBD1 | TRBV30 | . | TGTGCCTGGAGTGCAGGGACAGCGAGGCACCAGCCCCAGCATTTT | CAWSAGTARHQPQHF
TRBJ2-3 | TRBD1 | TRBV6-6 | . | TGTGCCAGCAGTTTGGACAGGGGGGATACGCAGTATTTT | CASSLDRGDTQYF
TRBJ2-5 | TRBD1 | TRBV4-1 | . | TGCGCCAGCAGCCAAGATCCTCCCGGGACAGGGGAAGAGACCCAGTACTTC | CASSQDPPGTGEETQYF
TRBJ2-7 | . | TRBV25-1 | few | TGTGCCAGCAGGGCCTCAGGGTGGGGCTCCTACGAGCAGTACTTC | CASRASGWGSYEQYF
TRBJ2-1 | TRBD2 | TRBV19 | . | TGTGCCAGTACACCCAGCGGGAGAATCAATGAGCAGTTCTTC | CASTPSGRINEQFF
TRBJ2-1 | TRBD2 | TRBV27 | . | TGTGCCAGCAGGACTGCGGGGGGATACAATGAGCAGTTCTTC | CASRTAGGYNEQFF
TRBJ2-7 | TRBD2 | TRBV29-1 | few | TGCAGCGTTGATAAAGCGGGAGACGAGCAGTACTTC | CSVDKAGDEQYF
TRBJ1-5 | . | TRBV7-8 | . | TGTGCCAGCAGCTCCCGGACATCTGACAGCAATCAGCCCCAGCATTTT | CASSSRTSDSNQPQHF
TRBJ2-3 | TRBD2 | TRBV2 | few | TGTGCCAGCACAGCGGGAGGTCCAGATACGCAGTATTTT | CASTAGGPDTQYF
TRBJ1-4 | TRBD1 | TRBV9 | . | TGTGCCAGCAGCCGCGGACAGGGGGATGAAAAACTGTTTTTT | CASSRGQGDEKLFF
TRBJ2-7 | . | TRBV6-6 | few | TGTGCCAGCCAGAGGGAGTACGAGCAGTACTTC | CASQREYEQYF
TRBJ1-2 | . | TRBV4-3 | few | TGCGCCAGCAGCCAAGATTGGCGCCACGGGGCTAACTATGGCTACACCTTC | CASSQDWRHGANYGYTF
TRBJ1-5 | TRBD1 | TRBV19 | few | TGTGCCAGTAGTATCATCAACAGGGGAGGAAATCAGCCCCAGCATTTT | CASSIINRGGNQPQHF
TRBJ2-2 | . | TRBV28 | few | TGTGCCAGCAGTCCCGCGAGGGTTACCGGGGAGCTGTTTTTT | CASSPARVTGELFF
TRBJ2-7 | TRBD1 | TRBV4-2 | many | TGTGCCAGCAGCCAAGAGGGACAGGGGAACTACGAGCAGTACTTC | CASSQEGQGNYEQYF
TRBJ2-1 | TRBD2 | TRBV6-5 | . | TGTGCCAGCAGGCCCGGGACTAGCGCAAGGCACGGGCAGTTCTTC | CASRPGTSARHGQFF
TRBJ2-5 | . | TRBV7-2 | few | TGTGCCAGCAGCTTACAAGCGGGCTCGGAGACCCAGTACTTC | CASSLQAGSETQYF
TRBJ2-7 | . | TRBV18 | few | TGTGCCAGCTCACCTAGCTCCTACGAGCAGTACTTC | CASSPSSYEQYF
TRBJ2-7 | . | TRBV4-2 | . | TGTGCCAGCAGCCCCCGACTAGGCACACTCTACGAGCAGTACTTC | CASSPRLGTLYEQYF
TRBJ2-7 | TRBD2 | TRBV9 | few | TGTGCCAGCAGCGTAGGGTCGCCTAGCGGGAGAGGGGGAAACGAGCAGTACTTC | CASSVGSPSGRGGNEQYF
TRBJ1-2 | TRBD1 | TRBV11-2 | . | TGTGCCAGCAGCTTAGACGCCGGGACAGGGGCTAACTATGGCTGCACCTTC | CASSLDAGTGANYGCTF
TRBJ2-5 | TRBD2 | TRBV10-3 | many | TGTGCCATCAGTGAGTCGACTCGGACTAGCGGGAGTGGGGACCAGTACTTC | CAISESTRTSGSGDQYF
TRBJ2-7 | . | TRBV11-2 | . | TGTGCCAGCAGCTTAGGGGCTAGGGGTTCTGCCGAGCAGTACTTC | CASSLGARGSAEQYF
TRBJ1-4 | . | TRBV28 | few | TGTGCCAGCATGGGAGGGGTTCGAGAAAAACTGTTTTTT | CASMGGVREKLFF
TRBJ1-2 | . | TRBV20-1 | . | TGCAGTGCTAGAGAATCTTATGGCTACACCTTC | CSARESYGYTF
TRBJ2-1 | . | TRBV6-6 | few | TGTGCCAGCAGTTACGGGGGGGGCGGTGAGCAGTTCTTC | CASSYGGGGEQFF
TRBJ2-7 | . | TRBV28 | few | TGTGCCAGTATAGGAGCGGAGGCCTACGAGCAGTACTTC | CASIGAEAYEQYF
TRBJ2-2 | . | TRBV4-3 | few | TGCGCCAGCAGCCAATCGAGTTGGAACACCGGGGAGCTGTTTTTT | CASSQSSWNTGELFF
TRBJ2-2 | TRBD1 | TRBV2 | few | TGTGCCAGCAGTCGGGGACAGGGAAACACCGGGGAGCTGTTTTTT | CASSRGQGNTGELFF
TRBJ1-1 | TRBD1 | TRBV27 | . | TGTGCCACTCGACAGGGGAGTTGGGCCACTGAAGCTTTCTTT | CATRQGSWATEAFF
TRBJ1-2 | TRBD1 | TRBV7-3 | many | TGTGCCAGCAGCTCCGGACAGGGGAATGGCTACACCTTC | CASSSGQGNGYTF
TRBJ2-3 | TRBD2 | TRBV18 | few | TGTGCCAGCTCACCGCAGCGGGAGGTTACAGATACGCAGTATTTT | CASSPQREVTDTQYF
TRBJ1-2 | TRBD1 | TRBV7-9 | few | TGTGCCAGCAGCCTAACAGGGGGCAAGAGCTATGGCTACACCTTC | CASSLTGGKSYGYTF
TRBJ2-5 | TRBD2 | TRBV5-4 | many | TGTGCCAGCAGCCTTACTAGCGGTGCTCTAGGGGAGACCCAGTACTTC | CASSLTSGALGETQYF
TRBJ1-2 | . | TRBV2 | . | TGTGCCAGCAGTGAAATGGAGGGTAGCTATGGCTACACCTTC | CASSEMEGSYGYTF
TRBJ2-1 | TRBD2 | TRBV14 | few | TGTGCCAGCAGCCAACTAGCGGGGAGTGGCTACAATGAGCAGTTCTTC | CASSQLAGSGYNEQFF
TRBJ1-1 | TRBD1 | TRBV6-5 | few | TGTGCCAGCACCCGGACAGGGGGCACTGAAGCTTTCTTT | CASTRTGGTEAFF